This paragraph reports one T cell receptor beta chain. The source of the sample is a study of control samples from healthy donors and cancer patients. TCRdb keeps only in-frame clones here, not all; method: immunoSEQ multiplex PCR. The table records roughly 76,000 clones, about 94% of them present only once. The V end was cut by 3 bases, the J end by 3 bases, with 21 bases between. CDR3 size: 16 residues. From germline, CDR1 is DFQATT and CDR2 SNEGSKA (reference sequence). This receptor was obtained from a woman aged 18-29 years in good health. The chain uses TRBV20-1 and TRBJ2-7, with D possibly matching TRBD1 (5 bases). The sample comprised blood. The CDR3 is CSASLVFQTVNYEQYF. In nucleotides, the CDR3 is TGCAGTGCTAGTTTAGTTTTCCAGACAGTGAACTACGAGCAGTACTTC.